This note documents a single T cell receptor (beta chain) sequence. The antigen is not known. Sequenced by immunoSEQ multiplex PCR; TCRdb stores in-frame clones only, minus some. This table has roughly 65,000 clones, more than 70% appearing once. Trimming took off 4 bases at V and 3 bases at J, with 9 bases between the two ends. The CDR3 length is 13 residues. Germline-derived CDR1 and CDR2 are SNHLY and FYNNEI. The data were taken from a study of T cell responses to AZD1222 COVID-19 vaccine. Turning to the study itself: Some second doses came at about 4 weeks and others at about 12 weeks; these were pooled.

Study observations and caveats: Unmutated variant regions reportedly attract nearly half of all spike-specific TCRs. Clonal diversity may have been underestimated in mostly white British donors.

This material consisted of peripheral blood, taken on day 0 of AZD1222 vaccination. The clonotype comes from an adult in good health. The chain uses TRBV2 and TRBJ2-5, with D maybe TRBD2 (6 bases). Here the CDR3 reads CASSAGEEETQYF. Written as DNA, the CDR3 is TGTGCCAGCAGTGCGGGGGAGGAAGAGACCCAGTACTTC.